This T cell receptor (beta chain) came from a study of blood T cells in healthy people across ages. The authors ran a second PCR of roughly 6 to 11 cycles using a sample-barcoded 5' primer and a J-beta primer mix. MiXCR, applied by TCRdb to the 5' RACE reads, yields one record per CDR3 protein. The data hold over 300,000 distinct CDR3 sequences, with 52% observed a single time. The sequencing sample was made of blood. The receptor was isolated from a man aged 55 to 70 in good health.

As DNA, the CDR3 is TGTGCCAGCAGCGAGGCCATTGGCGGGAGGGCCGGTAATCAATACGAGCAGTACTTC. This translates into CASSEAIGGRAGNQYEQYF. The genes are TRBV6-2 or TRBV6-3 and TRBJ2-7; 9 bases are a match to TRBD2. V trimming: 6 bases; J trimming: 4 bases; junction bases outside the gene matches: 22. This CDR3 spans 19 amino acids. In germline, CDR1 is MNHEY, CDR2 SVGEGT.